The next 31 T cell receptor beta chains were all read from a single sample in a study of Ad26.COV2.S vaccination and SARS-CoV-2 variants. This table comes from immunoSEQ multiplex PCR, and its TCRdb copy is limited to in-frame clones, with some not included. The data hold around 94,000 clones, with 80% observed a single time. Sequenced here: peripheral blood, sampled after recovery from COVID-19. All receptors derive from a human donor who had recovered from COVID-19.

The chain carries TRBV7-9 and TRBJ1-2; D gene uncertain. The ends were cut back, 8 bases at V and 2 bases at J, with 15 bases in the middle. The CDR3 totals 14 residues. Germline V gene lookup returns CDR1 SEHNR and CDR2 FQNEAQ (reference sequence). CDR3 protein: CASSTFAVNYGYTF. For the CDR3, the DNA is TGTGCCAGCTCCACTTTTGCGGTGAACTATGGCTACACCTTC.

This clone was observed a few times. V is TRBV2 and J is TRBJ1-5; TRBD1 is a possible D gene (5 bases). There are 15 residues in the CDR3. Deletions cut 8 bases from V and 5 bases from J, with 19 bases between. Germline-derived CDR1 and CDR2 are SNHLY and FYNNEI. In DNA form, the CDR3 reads TGTGCCAGCGCCGGCGGAGGGGCCCTCGATCAGCCCCAGCATTTT. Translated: CASAGGGALDQPQHF.

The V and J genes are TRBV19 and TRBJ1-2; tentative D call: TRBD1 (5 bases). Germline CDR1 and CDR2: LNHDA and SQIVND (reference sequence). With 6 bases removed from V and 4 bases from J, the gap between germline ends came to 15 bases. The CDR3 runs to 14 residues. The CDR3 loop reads CASSLRDGAYGYTF. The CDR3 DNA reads TGTGCCAGTAGCCTCAGAGATGGGGCCTATGGCTACACCTTC.

The CDR3 protein is CASRAQDRPEDIQYF. CDR3 nucleotides: TGTGCCAGCAGGGCTCAGGACAGGCCCGAGGACATTCAGTACTTC. The rearrangement links TRBV3-1 (or the pseudogene TRBV3-2) to TRBJ2-4; 7 nucleotides align to TRBD1. The V and J ends lost 6 bases and 8 bases, in that order; junction bases with no gene match: 13. Germline CDR1 and CDR2: LGHDT and YNNKEL (reference sequence). The CDR3 contains 15 residues.

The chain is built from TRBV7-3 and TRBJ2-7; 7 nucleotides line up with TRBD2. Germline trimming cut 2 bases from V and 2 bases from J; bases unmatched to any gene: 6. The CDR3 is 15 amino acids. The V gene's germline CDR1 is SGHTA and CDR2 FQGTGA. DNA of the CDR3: TGTGCCAGCAGCTTAGACGGGGGGATAACCTACGAGCAGTACTTC. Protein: CASSLDGGITYEQYF.

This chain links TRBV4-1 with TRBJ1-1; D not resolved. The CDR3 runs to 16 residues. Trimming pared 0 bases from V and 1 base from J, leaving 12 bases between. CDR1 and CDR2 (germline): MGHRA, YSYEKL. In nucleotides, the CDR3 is TGCGCCAGCAGCCAAGAAGGTTGGCAGGAGAACACTGAAGCTTTCTTT. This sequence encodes CASSQEGWQENTEAFF.

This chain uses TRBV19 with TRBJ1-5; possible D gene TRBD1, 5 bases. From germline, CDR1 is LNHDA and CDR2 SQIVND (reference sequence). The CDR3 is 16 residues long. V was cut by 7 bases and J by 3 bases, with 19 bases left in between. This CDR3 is CASTPLSRQTNQPQHF. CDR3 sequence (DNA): TGTGCCAGTACCCCCTTGAGCAGACAGACCAATCAGCCCCAGCATTTT.

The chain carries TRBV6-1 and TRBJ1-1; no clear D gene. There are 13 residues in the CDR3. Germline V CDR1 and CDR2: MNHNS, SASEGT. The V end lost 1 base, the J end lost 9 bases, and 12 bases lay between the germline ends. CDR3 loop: CASSEGMDRQAFF. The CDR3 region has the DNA TGTGCCAGCAGTGAAGGTATGGACCGGCAAGCTTTCTTT.

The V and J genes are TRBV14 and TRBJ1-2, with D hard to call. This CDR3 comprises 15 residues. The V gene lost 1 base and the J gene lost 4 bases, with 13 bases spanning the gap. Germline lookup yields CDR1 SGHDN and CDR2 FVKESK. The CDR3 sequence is CASSQVGQEGYGYTF. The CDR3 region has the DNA TGTGCCAGCAGCCAAGTAGGGCAGGAGGGCTATGGCTACACCTTC. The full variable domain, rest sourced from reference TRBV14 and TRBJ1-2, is EAGVTQFPSHSVIEKGQTVTLRCDPISGHDNLYWYRRVMGKEIKFLLHFVKESKQDESGMPNNRFLAERTGGTYSTLKVQPAELEDSGVYFCASSQVGQEGYGYTFGSGTRLTVV.

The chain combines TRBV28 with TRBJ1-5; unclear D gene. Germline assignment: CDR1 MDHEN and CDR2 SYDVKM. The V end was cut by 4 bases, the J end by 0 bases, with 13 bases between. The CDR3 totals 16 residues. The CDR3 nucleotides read TGTGCCAGCAGTTACGGACGGCAGTATAGCAATCAGCCCCAGCATTTT. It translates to CASSYGRQYSNQPQHF. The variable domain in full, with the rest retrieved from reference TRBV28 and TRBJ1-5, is DVKVTQSSRYLVKRTGEKVFLECVQDMDHENMFWYRQDPGLGLRLIYFSYDVKMKEKGDIPEGYSVSREKKERFSLILESASTNQTSMYLCASSYGRQYSNQPQHFGDGTRLSIL.

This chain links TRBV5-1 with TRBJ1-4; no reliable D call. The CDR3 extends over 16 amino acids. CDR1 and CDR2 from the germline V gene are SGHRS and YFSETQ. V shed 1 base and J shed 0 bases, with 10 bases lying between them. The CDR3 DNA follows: TGCGCCAGCAGCTTGCTGTCTGGAGCAACTAATGAAAAACTGTTTTTT. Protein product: CASSLLSGATNEKLFF. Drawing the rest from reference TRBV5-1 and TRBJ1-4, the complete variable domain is KAGVTQTPRYLIKTRGQQVTLSCSPISGHRSVSWYQQTPGQGLQFLFEYFSETQRNKGNFPGRFSGRQFSNSRSEMNVSTLELGDSALYLCASSLLSGATNEKLFFGSGTQLSVL.

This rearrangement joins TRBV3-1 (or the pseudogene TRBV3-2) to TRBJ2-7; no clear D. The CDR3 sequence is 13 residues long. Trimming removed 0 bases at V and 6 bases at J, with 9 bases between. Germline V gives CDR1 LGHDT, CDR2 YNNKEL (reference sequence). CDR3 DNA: TGTGCCAGCAGCCAAGATTTGGGGTTCGAGCAGTACTTC. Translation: CASSQDLGFEQYF.

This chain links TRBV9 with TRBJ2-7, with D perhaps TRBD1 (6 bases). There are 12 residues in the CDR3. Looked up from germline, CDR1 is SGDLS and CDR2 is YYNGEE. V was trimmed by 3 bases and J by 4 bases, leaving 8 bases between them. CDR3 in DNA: TGTGCCAGCAGCGGGACAGAGTACGAGCAGTACTTC. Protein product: CASSGTEYEQYF. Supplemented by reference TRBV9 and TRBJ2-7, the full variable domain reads DSGVTQTPKHLITATGQRVTLRCSPRSGDLSVYWYQQSLDQGLQFLIQYYNGEERAKGNILERFSAQQFPDLHSELNLSSLELGDSALYFCASSGTEYEQYFGPGTRLTVT.

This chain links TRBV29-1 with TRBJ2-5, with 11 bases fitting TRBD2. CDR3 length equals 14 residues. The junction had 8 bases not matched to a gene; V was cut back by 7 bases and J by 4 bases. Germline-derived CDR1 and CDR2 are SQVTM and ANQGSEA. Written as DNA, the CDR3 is TGCAGCGATAGACTAGCGGGGACCCCAGAGACCCAGTACTTC. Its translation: CSDRLAGTPETQYF.

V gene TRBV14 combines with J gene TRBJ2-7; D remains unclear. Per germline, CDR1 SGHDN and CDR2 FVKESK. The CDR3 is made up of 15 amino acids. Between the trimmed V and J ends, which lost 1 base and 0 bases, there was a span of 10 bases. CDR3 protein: CASSQAGSSSYEQYF. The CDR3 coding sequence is TGTGCCAGCAGCCAAGCGGGCAGCAGCTCCTACGAGCAGTACTTC. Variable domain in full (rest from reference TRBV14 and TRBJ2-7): EAGVTQFPSHSVIEKGQTVTLRCDPISGHDNLYWYRRVMGKEIKFLLHFVKESKQDESGMPNNRFLAERTGGTYSTLKVQPAELEDSGVYFCASSQAGSSSYEQYFGPGTRLTVT.

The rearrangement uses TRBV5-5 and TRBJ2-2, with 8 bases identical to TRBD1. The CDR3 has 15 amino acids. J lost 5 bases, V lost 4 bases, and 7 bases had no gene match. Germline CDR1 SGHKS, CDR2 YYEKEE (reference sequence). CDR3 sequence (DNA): TGTGCCAGCAGCCCTGGACAGGGAAGGACCGGGGAGCTGTTTTTT. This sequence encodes CASSPGQGRTGELFF.

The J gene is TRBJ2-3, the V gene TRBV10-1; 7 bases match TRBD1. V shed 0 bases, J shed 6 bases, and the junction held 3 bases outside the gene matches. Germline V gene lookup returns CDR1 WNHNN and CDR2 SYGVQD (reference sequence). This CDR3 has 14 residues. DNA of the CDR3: TGCGCCAGCAGTGAGTCGACAGGGACGGATACGCAGTATTTT. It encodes CASSESTGTDTQYF.

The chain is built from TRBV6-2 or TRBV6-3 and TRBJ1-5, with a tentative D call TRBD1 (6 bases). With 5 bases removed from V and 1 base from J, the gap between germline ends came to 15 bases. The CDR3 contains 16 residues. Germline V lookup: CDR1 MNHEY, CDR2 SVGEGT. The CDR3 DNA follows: TGTGCCAGCAGTCCAAGAACAGGGTTAAGCAATCAGCCCCAGCATTTT. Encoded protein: CASSPRTGLSNQPQHF.

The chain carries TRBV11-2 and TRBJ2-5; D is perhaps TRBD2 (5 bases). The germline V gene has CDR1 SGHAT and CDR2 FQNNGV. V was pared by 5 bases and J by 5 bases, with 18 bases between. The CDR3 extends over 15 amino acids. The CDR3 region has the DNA TGTGCCAGCAGCCACAACCCTAGCTCACAGGAGACCCAGTACTTC. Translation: CASSHNPSSQETQYF.

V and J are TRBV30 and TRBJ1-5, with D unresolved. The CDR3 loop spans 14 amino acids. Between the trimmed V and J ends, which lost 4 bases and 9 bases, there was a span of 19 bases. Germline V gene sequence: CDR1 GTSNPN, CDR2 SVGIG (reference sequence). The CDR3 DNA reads TGTGCCTGGACGAGGGCCCTGGGAGTTGGGCCCCAGCATTTT. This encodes CAWTRALGVGPQHF.

CDR3 bases: TGTGCCATCAGCGAGGGAGGGGCCGTGGATGAGCAGTTCTTC. This translates into CAISEGGAVDEQFF. The chain uses TRBV10-3 and TRBJ2-1; 7 bases line up with TRBD2. The V segment lost 6 bases and the J segment 8 bases; nucleotides outside the gene matches: 10. The CDR3 totals 14 residues. Germline CDR1 is ENHRY and CDR2 is SYGVKD.

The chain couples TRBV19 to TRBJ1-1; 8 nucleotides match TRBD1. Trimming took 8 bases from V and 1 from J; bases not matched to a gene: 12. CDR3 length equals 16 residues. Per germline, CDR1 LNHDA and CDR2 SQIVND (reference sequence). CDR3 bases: TGTGCCAGTGGGTCAGCTCCCGGGACAGGGAACACTGAAGCTTTCTTT. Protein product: CASGSAPGTGNTEAFF.

The CDR3 DNA follows: TGTGCCAGCAGCCTCCGCTTGAACAAGGGCTACACCTTC. Its translation: CASSLRLNKGYTF. The rearrangement uses TRBV28 and TRBJ1-2; D is unclear. Trimming stripped 6 bases from V and 8 bases from J, with 16 bases between. Per germline, CDR1 MDHEN and CDR2 SYDVKM. The CDR3 runs to 13 residues.

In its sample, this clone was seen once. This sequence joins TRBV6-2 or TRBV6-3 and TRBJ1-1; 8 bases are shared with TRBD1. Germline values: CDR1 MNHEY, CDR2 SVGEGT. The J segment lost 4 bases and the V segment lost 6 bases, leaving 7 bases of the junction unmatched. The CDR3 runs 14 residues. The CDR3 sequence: CASSLGQGGTEAFF. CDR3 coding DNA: TGTGCCAGCAGCCTAGGACAGGGAGGCACTGAAGCTTTCTTT.

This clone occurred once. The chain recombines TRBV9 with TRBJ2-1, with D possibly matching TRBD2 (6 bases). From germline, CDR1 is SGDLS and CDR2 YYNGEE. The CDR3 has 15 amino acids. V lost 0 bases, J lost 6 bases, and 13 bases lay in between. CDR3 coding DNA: TGTGCCAGCAGCGTAGACGGGGCGGGATTCAATGAGCAGTTCTTC. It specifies CASSVDGAGFNEQFF.

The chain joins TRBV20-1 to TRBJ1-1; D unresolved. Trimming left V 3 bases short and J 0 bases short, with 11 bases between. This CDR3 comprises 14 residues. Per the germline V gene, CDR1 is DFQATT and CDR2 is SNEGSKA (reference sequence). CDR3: CSASFEGMNTEAFF. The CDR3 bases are TGCAGTGCTAGTTTTGAGGGAATGAACACTGAAGCTTTCTTT.

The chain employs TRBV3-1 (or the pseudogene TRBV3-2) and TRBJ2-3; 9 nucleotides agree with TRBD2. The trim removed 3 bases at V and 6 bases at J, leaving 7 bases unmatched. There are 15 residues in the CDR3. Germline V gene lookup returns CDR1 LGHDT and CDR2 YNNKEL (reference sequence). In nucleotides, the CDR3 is TGTGCCAGCAGCCAGTCTGCGGGGGGGTGGGATACGCAGTATTTT. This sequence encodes CASSQSAGGWDTQYF.

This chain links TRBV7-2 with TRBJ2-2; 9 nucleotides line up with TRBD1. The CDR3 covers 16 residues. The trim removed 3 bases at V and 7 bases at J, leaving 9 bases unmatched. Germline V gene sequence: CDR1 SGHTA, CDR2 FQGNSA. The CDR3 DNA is TGTGCCAGCAGCTTGGGGACAGGGCTGGCAGGCGGGGAGCTGTTTTTT. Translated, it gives CASSLGTGLAGGELFF.

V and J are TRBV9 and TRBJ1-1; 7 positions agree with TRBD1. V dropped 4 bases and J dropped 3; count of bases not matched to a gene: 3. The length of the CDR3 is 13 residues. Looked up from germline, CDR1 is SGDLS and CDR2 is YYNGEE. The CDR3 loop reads CASSYGQDTEAFF. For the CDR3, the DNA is TGTGCCAGCAGCTATGGACAGGACACTGAAGCTTTCTTT.

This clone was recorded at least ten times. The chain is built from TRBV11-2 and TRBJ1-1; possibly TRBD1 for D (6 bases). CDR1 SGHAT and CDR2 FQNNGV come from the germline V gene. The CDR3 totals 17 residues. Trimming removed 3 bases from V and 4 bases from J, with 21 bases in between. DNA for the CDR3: TGTGCCAGCAGCTTTTTAGTCCAAAGCAAGGACAGCACTGAAGCTTTCTTT. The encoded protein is CASSFLVQSKDSTEAFF. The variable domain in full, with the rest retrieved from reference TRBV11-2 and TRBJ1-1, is EAGVAQSPRYKIIEKRQSVAFWCNPISGHATLYWYQQILGQGPKLLIQFQNNGVVDDSQLPKDRFSAERLKGVDSTLKIQPAKLEDSAVYLCASSFLVQSKDSTEAFFGQGTRLTVV.

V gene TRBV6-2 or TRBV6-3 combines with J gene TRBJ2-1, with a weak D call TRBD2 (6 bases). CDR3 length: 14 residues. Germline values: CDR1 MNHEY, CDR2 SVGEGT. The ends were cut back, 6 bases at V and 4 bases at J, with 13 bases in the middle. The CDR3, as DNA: TGTGCCAGCAGCACTCTGGGGGGATACAATGAGCAGTTCTTC. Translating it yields CASSTLGGYNEQFF.